A selection of T cell receptor beta chains follows, all from one sample in a study of blood T cell repertoires in COVID-19. Profiling relied on immunoSEQ multiplex PCR, and the TCRdb table lists in-frame clones only, not all of them. The sample holds roughly 250,000 clones, more than 75% seen once. The sequenced material came from PBMCs or T cells enriched from blood (not recorded which). Receptor source: a woman aged 40 to 50 with acute COVID-19. Both conserved end residues are part of each CDR3. Fields, in order: CDR3 protein, CDR3 DNA, clone size, J gene, D gene, V gene. D genes are given only for firm matches. Clone size, where shown, is once, few, many, or a class for clones that have expanded.

CASILDGTYNTEAFF,TGTGCCAGTATCCTTGACGGGACATATAACACTGAAGCTTTCTTT,NA,TRBJ1-1,NA,TRBV19
CASSPTRGSENTEAFF,TGTGCCAGCAGCCCAACCCGGGGGAGCGAGAACACTGAAGCTTTCTTT,NA,TRBJ1-1,NA,TRBV21-1
CASSMRERLAGKKTYEQYF,TGTGCCAGCAGCATGAGGGAGCGGCTAGCGGGAAAGAAGACCTACGAGCAGTACTTC,NA,TRBJ2-7,NA,TRBV21-1
CAWSITFFEGYTF,TGTGCCTGGAGTATTACTTTCTTTGAGGGCTACACCTTC,once,TRBJ1-2,NA,TRBV30
CASSLEGTSEANF,TGTGCCAGCAGCTTGGAGGGAACCTCCGAGGCGAACTTT,NA,TRBJ1-1,NA,TRBV11-3
CASSLSAGQPNYGYTF,TGTGCCAGCAGCTTAAGTGCGGGACAGCCCAACTATGGCTACACCTTC,NA,TRBJ1-2,TRBD1,TRBV7-8
CASSEGGQGSNEQFF,TGTGCCAGCAGCGAAGGGGGACAGGGCTCGAATGAGCAGTTCTTC,NA,TRBJ2-1,TRBD1,TRBV7-2
CASSATPMRSQYEQYF,TGTGCCAGCAGCGCAACCCCGATGCGGTCCCAATACGAGCAGTACTTC,NA,TRBJ2-7,NA,TRBV5-4
CASSQDARGINTQYF,TGCGCCAGCAGCCAAGACGCTAGGGGGATAAATACGCAGTATTTT,NA,TRBJ2-3,NA,TRBV4-3
CASRREGPVYPEAFF,TGTGCCAGCCGTAGGGAGGGCCCAGTTTACCCTGAAGCTTTCTTT,NA,TRBJ1-1,NA,TRBV2
CASSPPGTVRTDTQYF,TGTGCCAGCTCACCACCAGGGACAGTCCGCACAGATACGCAGTATTTT,NA,TRBJ2-3,TRBD1,TRBV18
CASSLDGEGGNEQFF,TGCGCCAGCAGCTTGGATGGGGAAGGGGGCAATGAGCAGTTCTTC,NA,TRBJ2-1,NA,TRBV5-1
CASSPTGLNTEAFF,TGTGCCAGCAGCCCTACGGGATTGAACACTGAAGCTTTCTTT,once,TRBJ1-1,NA,TRBV9
CATSDTAQETQYF,TGTGCCACCAGTGATACAGCCCAAGAGACCCAGTACTTC,NA,TRBJ2-5,NA,TRBV24-1
CASSPWAGGLMNSPLHF,TGCGCCAGCAGCCCGTGGGCAGGGGGCTTGATGAATTCACCCCTCCACTTT,NA,TRBJ1-6,TRBD1,TRBV4-1
CASSQDRQGSTEAFF,TGCGCCAGCAGCCAAGATCGGCAGGGAAGCACTGAAGCTTTCTTT,NA,TRBJ1-1,NA,TRBV4-1
CASSLGGTGTNEQYF,TGCGCCAGCAGCTTGGGAGGGACAGGTACCAACGAGCAGTACTTC,NA,TRBJ2-7,TRBD1,TRBV5-1
CASSKQRGTLRSYEQYF,TGTGCCAGCAGCAAGCAGCGGGGAACATTACGATCCTACGAGCAGTACTTC,once,TRBJ2-7,TRBD2,TRBV27
CASSGTGGGQPQHF,TGTGCCAGTAGTGGAACAGGGGGCGGTCAGCCCCAGCATTTT,few,TRBJ1-5,TRBD1,TRBV19
CANVTGPDGYTF,TGTGCCAACGTCACAGGGCCAGATGGCTACACCTTC,once,TRBJ1-2,NA,TRBV25-1
CSVERQAKYNEQFF,TGCAGCGTGGAACGACAGGCTAAATACAATGAGCAGTTCTTC,NA,TRBJ2-1,NA,TRBV29-1
CASSLSGISGNTIYF,TGTGCCAGCAGCCTCTCAGGGATTTCGGGAAACACCATATATTTT,NA,TRBJ1-3,NA,TRBV3-1/TRBV3-2
CAGTDWGETQYF,TGTGCCGGGACGGACTGGGGAGAGACCCAGTACTTC,once,TRBJ2-5,NA,TRBV30
CASSYQVNTEAFF,TGTGCCAGCAGTTACCAGGTGAACACTGAAGCTTTCTTT,NA,TRBJ1-1,NA,TRBV6-5
CASSWRGSGRANEQFF,TGTGCCAGCAGCTGGCGGGGCAGCGGGAGGGCCAATGAGCAGTTCTTC,NA,TRBJ2-1,TRBD2,TRBV7-2
CASSIRDRGISQQFF,TGTGCCAGCAGCATCCGGGACAGGGGAATTTCCCAGCAGTTCTTC,NA,TRBJ2-1,TRBD1,TRBV28
CASSPTSGGTDTQYF,TGTGCCAGCAGCCCGACTAGCGGGGGCACAGATACGCAGTATTTT,NA,TRBJ2-3,TRBD2,TRBV2
CASSMGREKLSNQPQHF,TGTGCCAGCAGCATGGGACGGGAGAAACTTAGCAATCAGCCCCAGCATTTT,NA,TRBJ1-5,NA,TRBV7-6
CAISAQGDLGTEAFF,TGTGCCATCAGTGCCCAGGGGGACTTAGGTACTGAAGCTTTCTTT,once,TRBJ1-1,TRBD1,TRBV10-3
CATEDRANTGELFF,TGTGCCACCGAGGACAGGGCGAACACCGGGGAGCTGTTTTTT,NA,TRBJ2-2,TRBD1,TRBV28
CASSLGRGNYEQYF,TGTGCCAGCAGTTTAGGCAGGGGAAACTACGAGCAGTACTTC,NA,TRBJ2-7,NA,TRBV28
CASRTAFPTTEAFF,TGTGCCAGCCGGACAGCGTTTCCGACCACTGAAGCTTTCTTT,NA,TRBJ1-1,NA,TRBV25-1
CASSLAQGALLQETQYF,TGTGCCAGCAGCTTAGCGCAGGGGGCCCTGCTCCAAGAGACCCAGTACTTC,NA,TRBJ2-5,TRBD1,TRBV7-9
CASSQERVTGEAFF,TGCGCCAGCAGCCAAGAAAGGGTGACAGGGGAAGCTTTCTTT,NA,TRBJ1-1,TRBD1,TRBV4-1
CASSLVQGVYTEAFF,TGTGCCAGCAGCTTAGTGCAGGGGGTTTACACTGAAGCTTTCTTT,NA,TRBJ1-1,TRBD1,TRBV13
CASSPVAGVGYGYTF,TGTGCCAGCAGTCCGGTAGCAGGGGTAGGCTATGGCTACACCTTC,NA,TRBJ1-2,NA,TRBV2
CSARGQDTIYF,TGCAGTGCTAGGGGACAGGACACCATATATTTT,NA,TRBJ1-3,TRBD1,TRBV20-1
CASSGGTDTQYF,TGTGCCAGCAGTGGGGGGACAGATACGCAGTATTTT,NA,TRBJ2-3,NA,TRBV28
CASSPTVNNSPLHF,TGTGCCAGCTCACCGACAGTCAATAATTCACCCCTCCACTTT,NA,TRBJ1-6,NA,TRBV18
CASRSPGPGRETQYF,TGTGCCAGCAGATCCCCCGGGCCCGGGAGGGAGACCCAGTACTTC,NA,TRBJ2-5,TRBD2,TRBV28
CASADRGDTGELFF,TGTGCCAGCGCGGACAGGGGTGACACCGGGGAGCTGTTTTTT,few,TRBJ2-2,TRBD1,TRBV7-9
CASSNPGEAGSYNSPLHF,TGTGCCAGTAGTAACCCCGGAGAGGCAGGGTCCTATAATTCACCCCTCCACTTT,NA,TRBJ1-6,NA,TRBV19
CASSPDREVSPLHF,TGTGCCAGCTCACCGGACAGGGAGGTTTCACCCCTCCACTTT,NA,TRBJ1-6,TRBD1,TRBV18
CASSYSITGVTEAFF,TGTGCCAGCAGTTACTCGATCACAGGGGTGACTGAAGCTTTCTTT,NA,TRBJ1-1,TRBD1,TRBV6-5
CASSPKMVANQPQHF,TGTGCCAGCTCACCCAAAATGGTGGCTAATCAGCCCCAGCATTTT,NA,TRBJ1-5,NA,TRBV18
CASSLLDRSGSPLHF,TGCGCCAGCAGCTTACTCGACAGGTCAGGGTCACCCCTCCACTTT,NA,TRBJ1-6,NA,TRBV5-1
CASSLGGSGQAYNEQFF,TGCGCCAGCAGCTTGGGGGGATCGGGACAGGCGTACAATGAGCAGTTCTTC,few,TRBJ2-1,TRBD1,TRBV5-1
CASSPPATPGGETQYF,TGTGCCAGCTCACCGCCGGCCACCCCAGGGGGAGAGACCCAGTACTTC,NA,TRBJ2-5,TRBD1,TRBV18
CASSGPSVDTQYF,TGCGCCAGCAGCGGGCCGTCTGTCGATACGCAGTATTTT,NA,TRBJ2-3,NA,TRBV4-1
CASSPPSSGNEQFF,TGTGCCAGCTCACCACCGTCTAGCGGCAATGAGCAGTTCTTC,NA,TRBJ2-1,TRBD2,TRBV18
CASSPPGDRPSFGYTF,TGTGCCAGCTCACCACCGGGGGACAGACCTTCGTTTGGCTACACCTTC,NA,TRBJ1-2,TRBD1,TRBV18
CASSPPGLTDTQYF,TGTGCCAGCAGCCCGCCGGGACTCACAGATACGCAGTATTTT,NA,TRBJ2-3,NA,TRBV6-5
CASSQGAKTNTEAFF,TGCGCCAGCAGCCAAGGGGCTAAGACGAACACTGAAGCTTTCTTT,NA,TRBJ1-1,NA,TRBV4-3
CATSRDRGYEQYF,TGTGCCACCAGCAGAGATCGAGGTTACGAGCAGTACTTC,NA,TRBJ2-7,NA,TRBV15
CASKRGSNTEAFF,TGCGCCAGCAAGAGGGGGTCGAACACTGAAGCTTTCTTT,once,TRBJ1-1,NA,TRBV5-1
CASSLAGMWNEQYF,TGTGCCAGCAGCCTAGCGGGGATGTGGAACGAGCAGTACTTC,NA,TRBJ2-7,TRBD2,TRBV3-1/TRBV3-2
CATSAKDSLGNNEQFF,TGTGCCACCAGTGCCAAGGACAGCCTGGGAAACAATGAGCAGTTCTTC,NA,TRBJ2-1,NA,TRBV24-1
CASSLGGGYGYTF,TGTGCCAGCAGCTTAGGGGGGGGCTATGGCTACACCTTC,few,TRBJ1-2,NA,TRBV7-2
CASSPWAHPYEQYF,TGTGCCAGCAGCCCGTGGGCTCATCCCTACGAGCAGTACTTC,NA,TRBJ2-7,NA,TRBV7-9